A single sample is the source of the 12 T cell receptor beta chains below, sequenced in a study of shared clonotypes between healthy human individuals. The data were produced by immunoSEQ multiplex PCR, yet TCRdb's version contains in-frame clones alone and is incomplete. The table lists 2,500,000 or so clones, roughly 90% of them singletons. Sequenced: naive CD4+ T cells from PBMCs. Subset: CD45RA+ positively selected. These receptors were taken from a man aged 18-30 years in good health. Some clones in this sample may be carry-over from other donors' samples.

As to this clone: Its ends do not fully match the called genes, so a read error is possible. The chain joins TRBV6-6 to TRBJ2-1; D is unclear. The CDR3 is 11 amino acids. Germline-derived CDR1 and CDR2 are MNHNY and SVGAGI (reference sequence). The CDR3 region has the DNA TGCCCCAGTGTCAGGTACAATGAGCAGTTCTTC. Translating it yields CPSVRYNEQFF.

This chain links TRBV5-6 with TRBJ2-3, with 7 bases fitting TRBD1. There are 16 residues in the CDR3. Germline CDR1 SGHDT, CDR2 YYEEEE. The V and J ends lost 4 bases and 0 bases, in that order; junction bases with no gene match: 8. CDR3 sequence: CASSESPGQSTDTQYF. CDR3 sequence (DNA): TGTGCCAGCAGCGAAAGTCCGGGACAGAGCACAGATACGCAGTATTTT.

V usage is TRBV29-1 and J usage is TRBJ1-1; D ambiguous. Germline V gives CDR1 SQVTM, CDR2 ANQGSEA. V was clipped by 2 bases and J by 3 bases, with 10 bases between them. The CDR3 sequence is 13 residues long. The CDR3, as DNA: TGCAGCGTTGAATCACAAAGGGACACTGAAGCTTTCTTT. Protein: CSVESQRDTEAFF. Using reference TRBV29-1 and TRBJ1-1 for the parts outside the CDR3, the full variable domain is SAVISQKPSRDICQRGTSLTIQCQVDSQVTMMFWYRQQPGQSLTLIATANQGSEATYESGFVIDKFPISRPNLTFSTLTVSNMSPEDSSIYLCSVESQRDTEAFFGQGTRLTVV.

The V gene is TRBV5-8, the J gene TRBJ2-1, with D unclear. Trimming stripped 6 bases from V and 14 bases from J, with 21 bases between. This CDR3 is 13 amino acids long. In germline, CDR1 is SGHTS, CDR2 YDEGEE. The CDR3 reads CASTDQRNTIEFF. The CDR3 DNA reads TGTGCCAGCACGGATCAAAGGAATACGATAGAGTTCTTC.

The chain is built from TRBV6-5 and TRBJ2-7; 7 bases align to TRBD1. The CDR3 has 15 amino acids. CDR1 and CDR2 from the germline V gene are MNHEY and SVGAGI. Losses at the gene ends were 5 bases for V and 2 bases for J; bases not matched to a gene: 9. CDR3 in DNA: TGTGCCAGCAGTGGTGACAGGGCCAGGACCTACGAGCAGTACTTC. It translates to CASSGDRARTYEQYF.

The chain carries TRBV6-5 and TRBJ2-1, with D possibly being TRBD2 (5 bases). This CDR3 comprises 16 residues. Trimming left V 2 bases short and J 6 bases short, with 17 bases between. Germline V gives CDR1 MNHEY, CDR2 SVGAGI. Here the CDR3 DNA reads TGTGCCAGCAGTTACCCGGGATTAGCCGGTCCCAATGAGCAGTTCTTC. As protein: CASSYPGLAGPNEQFF.

The rearrangement links TRBV7-9 to TRBJ1-4; D call uncertain. The CDR3 runs to 11 residues. V was cut by 4 bases and J by 10 bases, with 7 bases left in between. Germline assignment: CDR1 SEHNR and CDR2 FQNEAQ (reference sequence). In nucleotides, the CDR3 is TGTGCCAGCAGCTCCGGTCCAAAACTGTTTTTT. Translated, it gives CASSSGPKLFF.

Written as DNA, the CDR3 is TGTGCCACCAGCAGAGCTAGGGGTGGGGAGACCCAGTACTTC. This encodes CATSRARGGETQYF. The V call is TRBV15, the J call TRBJ2-5; D possibly corresponds to TRBD1 (5 bases). The V gene's germline CDR1 is LNHNV and CDR2 YYDKDF (reference sequence). The CDR3 sequence is 14 residues long. The V end lost 1 base, the J end lost 5 bases, and 11 bases lay between the germline ends.

The chain employs TRBV28 and TRBJ1-2; 9 bases map to TRBD1. V was pared by 6 bases and J by 2 bases, with 7 bases of the junction left unmatched. The CDR3 spans 15 residues. Germline assignment: CDR1 MDHEN and CDR2 SYDVKM. The CDR3 sequence is CASRKRGQGNYGYTF. CDR3 coding DNA: TGTGCCAGCAGGAAAAGAGGACAGGGGAACTATGGCTACACCTTC.

V usage is TRBV27 and J usage is TRBJ2-7; a weak D match, TRBD2 (6 bases). Trimming cost V 5 bases and J 4 bases, with 18 bases left between them. The V gene's germline CDR1 is MNHEY and CDR2 SMNVEV (reference sequence). This CDR3 has 15 residues. In nucleotides, the CDR3 is TGTGCCAGCAGTCTCTCGTCCGTCGGGGGTTACGAGCAGTACTTC. The encoded protein is CASSLSSVGGYEQYF.

This chain connects TRBV7-2 to TRBJ1-1; D gene unclear. The CDR3 contains 15 residues. V was shortened by 5 bases and J by 4 bases, with 17 bases between the two germline ends. Germline values: CDR1 SGHTA, CDR2 FQGNSA. The CDR3 is CASSIRTGWGTEAFF. The CDR3 DNA reads as TGTGCCAGCAGCATCCGGACGGGGTGGGGCACTGAAGCTTTCTTT.

This clone was detected only a few times. The chain joins TRBV5-4 to TRBJ2-1; a possible D gene is TRBD2 (6 bases). This CDR3 has 15 amino acids. V lost 5 bases and J 6 bases, leaving 18 bases between the germline ends. The V gene's germline CDR1 is SGHNT and CDR2 YYREEE (reference sequence). CDR3: CASSSPDWTTNEQFF. CDR3 nucleotide sequence: TGTGCCAGCAGTTCACCCGATTGGACTACCAATGAGCAGTTCTTC.